This T cell receptor (beta chain) was profiled in a study of blood T cells in healthy people across ages. A second PCR, run for about 6 to 11 cycles, used a sample-barcoded 5' primer plus a J-beta primer mix. Each sample yielded at least 2.5 million CDR3-containing paired-end reads. TCRdb recomputed calls from the 5' RACE reads with MiXCR, one row per CDR3 protein. The sample lists 1,800,000 or so distinct CDR3 sequences, approximately 39% occurring once. The CDR3 has 15 residues. From germline, CDR1 is SGHTA and CDR2 FQGNSA. The source is a human donor in good health. The rearrangement links TRBV7-2 to TRBJ2-4; 8 bases map to TRBD1. The end of the DNA fits TRBJ2-7 better, so the J call may be wrong. The source material was blood. In DNA form, the CDR3 reads TGTGCCAGCAGCTTATATAGGACAGGGCTATACGAGCAGTACTTC. It translates to CASSLYRTGLYEQYF.